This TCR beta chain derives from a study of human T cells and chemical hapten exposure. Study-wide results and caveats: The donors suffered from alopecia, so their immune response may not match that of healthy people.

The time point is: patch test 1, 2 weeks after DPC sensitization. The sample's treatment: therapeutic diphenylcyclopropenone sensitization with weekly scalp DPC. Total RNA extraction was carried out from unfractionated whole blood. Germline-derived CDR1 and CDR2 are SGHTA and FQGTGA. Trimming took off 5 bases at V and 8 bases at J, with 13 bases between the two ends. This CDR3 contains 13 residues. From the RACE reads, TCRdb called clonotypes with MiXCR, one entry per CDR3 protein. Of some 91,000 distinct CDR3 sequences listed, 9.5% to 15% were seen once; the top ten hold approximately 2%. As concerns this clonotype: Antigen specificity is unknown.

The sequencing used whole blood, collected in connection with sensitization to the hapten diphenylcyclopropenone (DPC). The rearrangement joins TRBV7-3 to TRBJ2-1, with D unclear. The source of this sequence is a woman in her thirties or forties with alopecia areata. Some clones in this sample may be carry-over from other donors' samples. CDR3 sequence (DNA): TGTGCCAGCAGCGTCGCCTCCAATGATGAGCAGTTCTTC. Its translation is CASSVASNDEQFF.